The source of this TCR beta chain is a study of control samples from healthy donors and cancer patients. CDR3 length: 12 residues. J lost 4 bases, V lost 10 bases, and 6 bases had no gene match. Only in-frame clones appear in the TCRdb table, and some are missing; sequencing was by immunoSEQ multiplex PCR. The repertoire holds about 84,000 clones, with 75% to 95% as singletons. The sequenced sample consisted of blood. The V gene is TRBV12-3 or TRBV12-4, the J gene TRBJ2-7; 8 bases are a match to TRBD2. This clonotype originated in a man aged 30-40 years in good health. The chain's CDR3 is CATAASGYEQYF. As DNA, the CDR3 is TGTGCCACTGCGGCTAGCGGGTACGAGCAGTACTTC.